One and the same sample provided the 15 T cell receptor beta chains below, sequenced in a study of control samples from healthy donors and cancer patients (dated by TCRdb to 2018 to 2020). Library construction relied on the immunoSEQ multiplex PCR assay. Here the immuneACCESS table is served through TCRdb, limited to in-frame sequences with V and J called. Missing clones are a known gap in these copies; in checked studies unresolved V genes cover under half, and the rest lacks a known reason. The sample profile shows tens of thousands of clones; roughly 85% of them were found once. The ten top clones hold about 5% of the sample. The sample taken for sequencing was blood. These receptor sequences come from a man aged 35-49 years in good health.

This clone was seen just once. V and J are TRBV2 and TRBJ1-1; 8 positions match TRBD1. Germline V gene sequence: CDR1 SNHLY, CDR2 FYNNEI. J was trimmed by 3 bases and V by 4 bases; bases with no gene match: 1. The CDR3 extends over 13 amino acids. The CDR3 spells CASSGTGYTEAFF. For the CDR3, the DNA is TGTGCCAGCAGTGGGACAGGGTACACTGAAGCTTTCTTT.

The chain has TRBV18 and TRBJ1-5, with TRBD1 identical over 9 bases. After removal of 2 bases from V and 7 bases from J, the junction contained 9 bases not matched to a gene. Germline-derived CDR1 and CDR2 are KGHSH and LQKENI. This CDR3 contains 16 residues. CDR3 amino acids: CASSPTGQGAGQPQHF. DNA of the CDR3: TGTGCCAGCTCACCAACGGGACAGGGAGCGGGACAGCCCCAGCATTTT.

The chain carries TRBV20-1 and TRBJ1-6; D not resolved. Germline V CDR1 and CDR2: DFQATT, SNEGSKA (reference sequence). The CDR3 has 15 amino acids. The V gene lost 3 bases and the J gene lost 9 bases, with 18 bases spanning the gap. CDR3 protein: CSASPFPGLTSPLHF. The CDR3 region has the DNA TGCAGTGCTAGTCCTTTCCCGGGTTTAACTTCACCCCTCCACTTT.

The genes are TRBV5-6 and TRBJ1-4; tentatively, D is TRBD1 (6 bases). The CDR3 is made up of 15 amino acids. Germline CDR1 is SGHDT and CDR2 is YYEEEE. V gave up 4 bases and J gave up 6 bases, with 16 bases separating them. DNA for the CDR3: TGTGCCAGCAGCGTAACAGGGAGGATTGATGAAAAACTGTTTTTT. It specifies CASSVTGRIDEKLFF.

Comments on this clone: The same CDR3 arises from other DNA sequences in this sample as well. This chain uses TRBV7-2 with TRBJ2-6; TRBD2 might be the D (6 bases). V dropped 1 base and J dropped 2 bases, with 9 bases sitting between them. This CDR3 is 16 amino acids long. CDR1 and CDR2 from the germline V gene are SGHTA and FQGNSA. CDR3 nucleotide sequence: TGTGCCAGCAGCTTAGGACCGGGGGCTGGGGCCAACGTCCTGACTTTC. It yields the protein CASSLGPGAGANVLTF.

J is TRBJ1-1 and V is TRBV12-3 or TRBV12-4; D is unresolved. The CDR3 has 13 amino acids. Trimming left V 1 base short and J 2 bases short, with 5 bases between. DNA for the CDR3: TGTGCCAGCAGTTTAGATCTTAACACTGAAGCTTTCTTT. As protein: CASSLDLNTEAFF.

The chain is built from TRBV27 and TRBJ2-1; D is undetermined. The CDR3 runs 13 residues. Trimming removed 6 bases from V and 2 bases from J, with 8 bases in between. Germline V gene lookup returns CDR1 MNHEY and CDR2 SMNVEV (reference sequence). CDR3 loop: CASSTSTYNEQFF. CDR3 in DNA: TGTGCCAGCAGCACCTCAACCTACAATGAGCAGTTCTTC.

The rearrangement joins TRBV3-1 (or the pseudogene TRBV3-2) to TRBJ2-7, with D unresolved. CDR3 size: 13 residues. Germline values: CDR1 LGHDT, CDR2 YNNKEL (reference sequence). Trimming left V 1 base short and J 0 bases short, with 4 bases between. This CDR3 is CASSQAGSYEQYF. Here the CDR3 DNA reads TGTGCCAGCAGCCAAGCGGGCTCCTACGAGCAGTACTTC.

This clone was picked up one time. Distinct nucleotide sequences in the sample also encode this CDR3. This rearrangement joins TRBV28 to TRBJ2-3, with 7 nucleotides matching TRBD1. Germline V gene data show CDR1 as MDHEN and CDR2 as SYDVKM. With V trimmed by 6 bases and J by 2 bases, 5 bases remained unmatched. This CDR3 region has 14 residues. The CDR3 DNA sequence: TGTGCCAGCAGGATACAGGGGAACACAGATACGCAGTATTTT. Its protein product is CASRIQGNTDTQYF.

The rearrangement links TRBV7-2 to TRBJ2-4; 8 bases line up with TRBD1. Trimming cost V 5 bases and J 6 bases; bases outside gene matches: 3. The length of the CDR3 is 13 residues. Germline values: CDR1 SGHTA, CDR2 FQGNSA. CDR3 in DNA: TGTGCCAGCAGCCCGGACAGGGTAAACATTCAGTACTTC. Translating gives CASSPDRVNIQYF.

This clone came up once. The chain links TRBV18 to TRBJ2-1; D is ambiguous. The CDR3 is 15 residues long. V shed 2 bases and J shed 2 bases, with 10 bases lying between them. CDR1 is KGHSH, CDR2 LQKENI, per germline. In DNA form, the CDR3 reads TGTGCCAGCTCACCATTATACAGTACCTACAATGAGCAGTTCTTC. It specifies CASSPLYSTYNEQFF.

The V gene is TRBV27, the J gene TRBJ2-7; possibly TRBD1 for D (5 bases). V dropped 6 bases and J dropped 2 bases, with 14 bases sitting between them. This CDR3 is 14 amino acids long. Germline V gene sequence: CDR1 MNHEY, CDR2 SMNVEV (reference sequence). In nucleotides, the CDR3 is TGTGCCAGCAGCCCTGGACAACTAACCTACGAGCAGTACTTC. It is translated as CASSPGQLTYEQYF.

This rearrangement joins TRBV28 to TRBJ1-3; 9 bases align to TRBD1. CDR1 and CDR2 from the germline V gene are MDHEN and SYDVKM. CDR3 length: 17 amino acids. With V trimmed by 4 bases and J by 4 bases, 11 bases remained unmatched. Here the CDR3 reads CASSSPQQGARGNTIYF. The DNA of the CDR3 is TGTGCCAGCAGTTCCCCTCAACAGGGGGCGCGAGGAAACACCATATATTTT.

This clone was detected once. This sequence joins TRBV18 and TRBJ1-1, with 9 bases lining up with TRBD1. Germline trimming cut 3 bases from V and 5 bases from J; bases unmatched to any gene: 4. In germline, CDR1 is KGHSH, CDR2 LQKENI. There are 14 residues in the CDR3. Written as DNA, the CDR3 is TGTGCCAGCTCACCCGACAGGGGGGGAACTGAAGCTTTCTTT. It specifies CASSPDRGGTEAFF.

The V gene is TRBV19, the J gene TRBJ2-2; 14 bases line up with TRBD2. Germline V lookup: CDR1 LNHDA, CDR2 SQIVND (reference sequence). This CDR3 is 18 amino acids long. Trimming at V came to 5 bases and at J to 2 bases, leaving 7 bases not matched to a gene. This CDR3 reads CASSFWTSGGFNTGELFF. The CDR3 region has the DNA TGTGCCAGTAGTTTCTGGACTAGCGGGGGGTTCAACACCGGGGAGCTGTTTTTT.